One and the same sample provided the 21 T cell receptor beta chains below, sequenced in a study of CD8 T cells in Susac syndrome. With random hexamers, roughly 0.45 to 1 ug RNA was reverse transcribed. From the immunoSEQ multiplex PCR reads, TCRdb called clonotypes with MiXCR, one entry per CDR3 protein. Among over 95,000 distinct CDR3 sequences, around 90% were seen once, and the ten largest hold about 0.14%. Material: CD4+ T cells from PBMCs. The source is a human donor in good health.

This clonotype appeared a single time. The chain uses TRBV19 and TRBJ1-1, with D possibly matching TRBD1 (5 bases). Trimming removed 7 bases from V and 0 bases from J, with 9 bases in between. Germline assignment: CDR1 LNHDA and CDR2 SQIVND (reference sequence). This CDR3 has 13 residues. In DNA, the CDR3 is TGTGCCAGTATGACAGAACTGAACACTGAAGCTTTCTTT. Translated, it gives CASMTELNTEAFF.

Here the CDR3 DNA reads TGTGCCAGCTCACTCCTCGACAGGGGACGAGATACGCAGTATTTT. It is translated as CASSLLDRGRDTQYF. The chain has TRBV18 and TRBJ2-3; the match to TRBD1 covers 8 bases. The V gene's germline CDR1 is KGHSH and CDR2 LQKENI. The CDR3 has 15 amino acids. V lost 4 bases, J lost 5 bases, and 8 bases stayed unmatched.

The chain has TRBV14 and TRBJ2-7; 7 nucleotides agree with TRBD2. J gave up 0 bases and V 6 bases, and 5 bases lay outside the gene matches. Germline V lookup: CDR1 SGHDN, CDR2 FVKESK. This CDR3 comprises 14 residues. The CDR3 protein is CASRPSGGSYEQYF. CDR3 DNA sequence: TGTGCCAGCAGGCCGTCGGGAGGCTCCTACGAGCAGTACTTC.

The chain recombines TRBV29-1 with TRBJ2-1; tentatively, D is TRBD1 (5 bases). Trimming shortened V by 7 bases and J by 5 bases, and 9 bases separated the two germline ends. The germline CDR1 and CDR2 sequences are SQVTM and ANQGSEA. The CDR3 has 11 amino acids. The CDR3 DNA sequence: TGCAGCGCTGGACACAACAATGAGCAGTTCTTC. Residues: CSAGHNNEQFF.

The chain uses TRBV29-1 and TRBJ2-1, with 14 bases lining up with TRBD2. The V segment lost 6 bases and the J segment 5 bases; nucleotides outside the gene matches: 12. The germline V gene has CDR1 SQVTM and CDR2 ANQGSEA. CDR3 length equals 17 residues. The DNA of the CDR3 is TGCAGCGTAAGAGGACTAGCGGGGGGCCTTTTAAACAATGAGCAGTTCTTC. Its protein is CSVRGLAGGLLNNEQFF.

V usage is TRBV12-3 or TRBV12-4 and J usage is TRBJ1-1, with D maybe TRBD1 (5 bases). Deletions cut 6 bases from V and 7 bases from J, with 21 bases between. The CDR3 has 15 amino acids. CDR3 loop: CASRSIFRVIGEAFF. The CDR3 DNA follows: TGTGCCAGCAGATCCATTTTCAGGGTTATAGGTGAAGCTTTCTTT.

The rearrangement uses TRBV7-9 and TRBJ2-3; D ambiguous. CDR1 SEHNR and CDR2 FQNEAQ come from the germline V gene (reference sequence). The CDR3 has 14 residues. Trimming removed 3 bases at V and 5 bases at J, with 12 bases between. The CDR3 reads CASSFRPVIDTQYF. The CDR3 DNA reads as TGTGCCAGCAGCTTCCGGCCGGTTATAGATACGCAGTATTTT.

The rearrangement links TRBV13 to TRBJ1-2; 8 bases are shared with TRBD1. The V gene end was trimmed by 5 bases and the J gene end by 4 bases; junction bases not matched to a gene: 3. The CDR3 extends over 13 amino acids. The germline V gene has CDR1 PRHDT and CDR2 FYEKMQ (reference sequence). The CDR3 sequence: CASSRGQAYGYTF. As DNA, the CDR3 is TGTGCCAGCAGCCGGGGACAGGCCTATGGCTACACCTTC.

The chain couples TRBV12-3 or TRBV12-4 to TRBJ1-2; D is possibly TRBD1 (6 bases). Trimming cost V 7 bases and J 8 bases, with 17 bases left between them. The CDR3 is 13 amino acids. For the CDR3, the DNA is TGTGCCAGCAACGAGGGGGGGGTCGGGGGCTACACCTTC. Amino acids: CASNEGGVGGYTF.

This chain joins TRBV6-2 or TRBV6-3 and TRBJ2-7, with 12 bases matching TRBD2. Germline V CDR1 and CDR2: MNHEY, SVGEGT. Losses at the gene ends were 6 bases for V and 4 bases for J; bases not matched to a gene: 7. There are 15 residues in the CDR3. As DNA, the CDR3 is TGTGCCAGCAGGGGATGGACTAGCGGGGATTACGAGCAGTACTTC. Translating it yields CASRGWTSGDYEQYF.

The V gene is TRBV2, the J gene TRBJ2-1, with 7 positions matching TRBD2. Trimming removed 2 bases from V and 1 base from J; junction bases left unmatched: 2. This CDR3 comprises 15 residues. CDR1 is SNHLY and CDR2 is FYNNEI in the germline V gene. Here the CDR3 reads CASSERGVSYNEQFF. In nucleotides, the CDR3 is TGTGCCAGCAGTGAACGGGGGGTTTCCTACAATGAGCAGTTCTTC.

The chain has TRBV24-1 and TRBJ2-7; 8 nucleotides line up with TRBD1. Per the germline V gene, CDR1 is KGHDR and CDR2 is SFDVKD. The CDR3 loop spans 13 amino acids. V lost 10 bases and J lost 0; bases outside the gene matches: 4. The CDR3 region has the DNA TGTGCCACGAGACAGGGGAGCTCCTACGAGCAGTACTTC. This sequence encodes CATRQGSSYEQYF.

J is TRBJ1-5 and V is TRBV20-1; D not certain. Germline-derived CDR1 and CDR2 are DFQATT and SNEGSKA (reference sequence). V lost 2 bases, J lost 6 bases, and 14 bases lay in between. There are 14 residues in the CDR3. CDR3 sequence (DNA): TGCAGTGCTAGATCCGTGGCCATGGGTCAGCCCCAGCATTTT. Translation: CSARSVAMGQPQHF.

The chain uses TRBV13 and TRBJ2-7; 10 bases align to TRBD1. Germline loops: CDR1 PRHDT, CDR2 FYEKMQ (reference sequence). The J segment lost 2 bases and the V segment lost 5 bases, leaving 6 bases of the junction unmatched. The CDR3 runs to 15 residues. The CDR3 sequence: CASSPGTGEPYEQYF. DNA of the CDR3: TGTGCCAGCAGCCCAGGGACAGGGGAGCCCTACGAGCAGTACTTC.

V and J are TRBV20-1 and TRBJ1-5; 7 nucleotides line up with TRBD1. This CDR3 is built from 15 residues. The ends lost 3 bases at V and 2 bases at J; junction bases unmatched: 7. Germline loops: CDR1 DFQATT, CDR2 SNEGSKA (reference sequence). CDR3 sequence (DNA): TGCAGTGCTAGTACGACAGGGTCCCGCAATCAGCCCCAGCATTTT. The encoded protein is CSASTTGSRNQPQHF.

The rearrangement joins TRBV2 to TRBJ1-5, with TRBD1 identical over 7 bases. This CDR3 comprises 15 residues. Per the germline V gene, CDR1 is SNHLY and CDR2 is FYNNEI. J gave up 2 bases and V 2 bases, and 3 bases lay outside the gene matches. The CDR3 loop is CASSERGGGNQPQHF. Here the CDR3 DNA reads TGTGCCAGCAGTGAAAGAGGGGGCGGCAATCAGCCCCAGCATTTT.

The sample holds one count of this clonotype. The V call is TRBV4-2, the J call TRBJ2-3, with TRBD2 matching over 9 bases. J gave up 4 bases and V 3 bases, and 11 bases lay outside the gene matches. The CDR3 is made up of 17 amino acids. Germline loops: CDR1 LGHNA, CDR2 YNFKEQ. For the CDR3, the DNA is TGTGCCAGCAGCCAGGACAGATTAGCGGGGGACGCAGATACGCAGTATTTT. It codes for CASSQDRLAGDADTQYF.

This chain uses TRBV11-1 with TRBJ2-1; no firm D call. Trimming took off 5 bases at V and 3 bases at J, with 17 bases between the two ends. The CDR3 loop spans 16 amino acids. CDR1 is SGHAT, CDR2 FQDESV, per germline (reference sequence). The CDR3 here is CASSKGLQFDYNEQFF. In DNA, the CDR3 is TGTGCCAGCAGCAAAGGTCTGCAGTTCGACTACAATGAGCAGTTCTTC. The full variable domain, with the rest looked up from reference TRBV11-1 and TRBJ2-1, is EAEVAQSPRYKITEKSQAVAFWCDPISGHATLYWYRQILGQGPELLVQFQDESVVDDSQLPKDRFSAERLKGVDSTLKIQPAELGDSAMYLCASSKGLQFDYNEQFFGPGTRLTVL.

V and J are TRBV18 and TRBJ2-3; D is unclear. The CDR3 covers 15 residues. V was cut by 3 bases and J by 0 bases, with 10 bases left in between. CDR1 and CDR2 from the germline V gene are KGHSH and LQKENI. In DNA, the CDR3 is TGTGCCAGCTCACCTCGGGCGATGAGCACAGATACGCAGTATTTT. It is translated as CASSPRAMSTDTQYF.

The chain employs TRBV6-2 or TRBV6-3 and TRBJ1-1; the D is unclear. Per the germline V gene, CDR1 is MNHEY and CDR2 is SVGEGT. This CDR3 contains 13 residues. Trimming took 6 bases from V and 5 from J, leaving 13 bases between them. CDR3 amino acids: CASSNNRETEAFF. The CDR3 coding sequence is TGTGCCAGCAGCAACAACCGGGAGACTGAAGCTTTCTTT.

The chain uses TRBV7-9 and TRBJ2-7, with 11 positions matching TRBD2. With V trimmed by 5 bases and J by 0 bases, 9 bases remained unmatched. CDR3 length: 17 residues. From germline, CDR1 is SEHNR and CDR2 FQNEAQ (reference sequence). Here the CDR3 reads CASSRAIAGGISYEQYF. CDR3 DNA sequence: TGTGCCAGCAGCCGAGCCATAGCGGGAGGGATCTCCTACGAGCAGTACTTC.